One T cell receptor beta chain is described in this entry. Trimming removed 4 bases from V and 1 base from J, with 7 bases in between. Germline assignment: CDR1 SNHLY and CDR2 FYNNEI. This CDR3 contains 13 residues. This sample is drawn from a study of blood T cell repertoires in COVID-19. The wider study: Whether acute or convalescent, the COVID-19 samples came from the United States, Italy and Spain. PBMCs, B-cell-depleted T cells, or T cells provided the cDNA or gDNA that made up the material.

Original methodology: It was from reference gene primer amplification that nucleated cell counts were estimated. The table came from immunoSEQ multiplex PCR; TCRdb's copy has only in-frame clones and leaves some out. V, J and clone size are those of that table, while D and trimming were read from the DNA. The profile shows about 120,000 clones, about nine tenths of them singletons. The V call is TRBV2, the J call TRBJ1-1, with D hard to call. This TCR was recovered from a human donor with active COVID-19. The donor label of this sample is uncertain. The sequenced material came from peripheral blood. DNA for the CDR3: TGTGCCAGCAGTGCGGGAGGGAACACTGAAGCTTTCTTT. Translating gives CASSAGGNTEAFF.